This T cell receptor beta chain was found in a study of blood T cell repertoires in COVID-19. On the study more broadly: Acute-phase and convalescent COVID-19 samples originated in the United States, Italy and Spain. T cells, B-cell-depleted T cells, or PBMCs provided the cDNA or gDNA that served as material.

This clone was picked up a small number of times. Authors' analysis steps: From reference gene primer amplification, estimates of nucleated cell counts were derived. Profiled with immunoSEQ multiplex PCR; TCRdb holds only in-frame clones, not every one. The DNA was the basis for D and trimming; V, J and clone size are from that table. The sample includes 65,000 to 90,000 clones, roughly 86% of them seen just once. Sequenced input: peripheral blood. This clonotype was obtained from a man between 60 and 75 years old with acute or convalescent COVID-19.

The CDR3 DNA reads TGTGCCAGCAGTTTAGGTCCCCAGCGGGAGCGGTCCTACAATGAGCAGTTCTTC. This codes for CASSLGPQRERSYNEQFF. J is TRBJ2-1 and V is TRBV28, with TRBD2 matching over 8 bases. V dropped 2 bases and J dropped 1; count of bases not matched to a gene: 10. Germline CDR1 and CDR2: MDHEN and SYDVKM. The CDR3 totals 18 residues.